This T cell receptor beta chain was found in a study of neoadjuvant anti-PD-1 for oral cavity cancer. Study details: Around day 43, patients without progression received a fourth nivolumab dose before surgery.

Trimming cost V 2 bases and J 3 bases, with 7 bases left between them. The CDR3 loop spans 13 amino acids. In germline, CDR1 is LGHNT, CDR2 FRNRAP. Time point of the sample: after neoadjuvant nivolumab, at surgical resection. TCRdb's copy holds only in-frame clones and misses some; the assay was immunoSEQ multiplex PCR. Here the sample spans over 11,000 clones, about 73% being singletons. Sequencing was performed on PBMCs, taken after nivolumab (anti-PD-1) treatment. The receptor comes from a person aged 35-79 years with oral cavity squamous cell carcinoma. The chain links TRBV12-5 to TRBJ1-1; D unresolved. CDR3 loop: CASGLSRDTEAFF. Written as DNA, the CDR3 is TGTGCTAGTGGTTTGAGTAGGGACACTGAAGCTTTCTTT.